This is a list of T cell receptor beta chains from one sample in a study of T cells in Graves' hyperthyroidism and ophthalmopathy. A single record per CDR3 protein comes from TCRdb applying MiXCR to the multiplex PCR reads. The sample includes about 410,000 distinct CDR3 sequences, 14% to 15% of them seen just once. The specimen was blood. Every receptor here comes from a man aged 18 to 29 with Graves' ophthalmopathy. Each CDR3 is given with its conserved first and last residue. The D gene is left open where the match is weak. Expanded clones are given a class, and other clones once, few, many or no size at all.

v_call: TRBV7-9
clone_size: -
cdr3_length: 15
j_call: TRBJ2-2
d_call: TRBD1
cdr3_aa: CASSSGTGGSGELFF
cdr3_nt: TGTGCCAGCTCCTCTGGGACAGGGGGCTCCGGGGAGCTGTTTTTT

v_call: TRBV19
clone_size: many
cdr3_length: 15
j_call: TRBJ2-7
d_call: -
cdr3_aa: CASSIDGGYSYEQYF
cdr3_nt: TGTGCCAGTAGTATAGATGGCGGATACTCCTACGAGCAGTACTTC

v_call: TRBV5-1
clone_size: many
cdr3_length: 13
j_call: TRBJ2-3
d_call: TRBD1
cdr3_aa: CASSLGGLDTQYF
cdr3_nt: TGCGCCAGCAGCTTAGGGGGCTTAGATACGCAGTATTTT

v_call: TRBV29-1
clone_size: few
cdr3_length: 14
j_call: TRBJ2-7
d_call: TRBD1
cdr3_aa: CSVETQGTSYEQYF
cdr3_nt: TGCAGCGTTGAAACACAGGGGACCTCCTACGAGCAGTACTTC

v_call: TRBV2
clone_size: many
cdr3_length: 13
j_call: TRBJ2-7
d_call: -
cdr3_aa: CASSEGQLYEQYF
cdr3_nt: TGTGCCAGCAGTGAAGGGCAACTCTACGAGCAGTACTTC

v_call: TRBV25-1
clone_size: many
cdr3_length: 14
j_call: TRBJ2-3
d_call: -
cdr3_aa: CASSEFPHTDTQYF
cdr3_nt: TGTGCCAGCAGTGAGTTCCCGCATACAGATACGCAGTATTTT

v_call: TRBV28
clone_size: many
cdr3_length: 17
j_call: TRBJ1-5
d_call: TRBD1
cdr3_aa: CASSTSPGQNSNQPQHF
cdr3_nt: TGTGCCAGCAGCACCTCACCGGGACAGAATAGCAATCAGCCCCAGCATTTT

v_call: TRBV2
clone_size: many
cdr3_length: 15
j_call: TRBJ2-1
d_call: -
cdr3_aa: CASMGGPNSYNEQFF
cdr3_nt: TGTGCCAGCATGGGGGGCCCGAACTCCTACAATGAGCAGTTCTTC

v_call: TRBV7-8
clone_size: many
cdr3_length: 13
j_call: TRBJ2-1
d_call: -
cdr3_aa: CASSRTVYNEQFF
cdr3_nt: TGTGCCAGCAGTAGAACAGTATACAATGAGCAGTTCTTC

v_call: TRBV6-1
clone_size: many
cdr3_length: 14
j_call: TRBJ2-1
d_call: -
cdr3_aa: CASRDPGSYNEQFF
cdr3_nt: TGTGCCAGCAGAGACCCCGGATCCTACAATGAGCAGTTCTTC

v_call: TRBV4-1
clone_size: many
cdr3_length: 16
j_call: TRBJ1-6
d_call: -
cdr3_aa: CASSQVRGELNSPLHF
cdr3_nt: TGCGCCAGCAGCCAAGTTCGGGGAGAGCTTAATTCACCCCTCCACTTT

v_call: TRBV11-2
clone_size: -
cdr3_length: 15
j_call: TRBJ1-6
d_call: -
cdr3_aa: CASSLGKSYNSPLHF
cdr3_nt: TGTGCCAGCAGCTTGGGGAAGTCCTATAATTCACCCCTCCACTTT

v_call: TRBV19
clone_size: -
cdr3_length: 13
j_call: TRBJ2-7
d_call: -
cdr3_aa: CASGWRDSYEQYF
cdr3_nt: TGTGCCAGTGGGTGGCGGGACTCCTACGAGCAGTACTTC

v_call: TRBV7-9
clone_size: -
cdr3_length: 19
j_call: TRBJ2-1
d_call: -
cdr3_aa: CASRPLRGRIINVNNEQFF
cdr3_nt: TGTGCCAGCAGGCCCCTTCGGGGGCGGATAATAAATGTGAACAATGAGCAGTTCTTC

v_call: TRBV5-1
clone_size: many
cdr3_length: 13
j_call: TRBJ2-5
d_call: -
cdr3_aa: CASSLESQETQYF
cdr3_nt: TGCGCCAGCAGCTTGGAATCCCAAGAGACCCAGTACTTC

v_call: TRBV27
clone_size: -
cdr3_length: 16
j_call: TRBJ2-7
d_call: TRBD1
cdr3_aa: CASSLSWTGLFDEQYF
cdr3_nt: TGTGCCAGCAGTTTATCCTGGACAGGGTTATTCGACGAGCAGTACTTC